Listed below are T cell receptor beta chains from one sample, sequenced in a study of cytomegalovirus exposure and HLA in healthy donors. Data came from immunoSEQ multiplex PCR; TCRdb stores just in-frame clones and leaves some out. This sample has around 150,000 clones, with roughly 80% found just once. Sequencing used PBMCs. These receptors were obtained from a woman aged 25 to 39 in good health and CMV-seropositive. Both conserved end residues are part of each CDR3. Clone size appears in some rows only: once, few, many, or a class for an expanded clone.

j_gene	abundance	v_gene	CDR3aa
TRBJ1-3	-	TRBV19	CASSVDRTYLNTIYF
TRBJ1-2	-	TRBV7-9	CSSSLVQGLPLGYTF
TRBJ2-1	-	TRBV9	CASSVGTSGNEQFF
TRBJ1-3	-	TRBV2	CASAGSTAGNTIYF
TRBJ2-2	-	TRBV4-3	CASSQGWLGENTGELFF
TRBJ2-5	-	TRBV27	CASSSPSRARGETQYF
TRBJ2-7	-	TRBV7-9	CASSLVTSGTYEQYF
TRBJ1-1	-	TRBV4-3	CASSQDTGKSGAFF
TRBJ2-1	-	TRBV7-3	CASSSVGGHEQFF
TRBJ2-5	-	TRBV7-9	CASTTPGVETQYF
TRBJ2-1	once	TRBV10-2	CASSDPGSNNEQFF
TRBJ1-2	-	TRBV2	CASRGQALYGYTF
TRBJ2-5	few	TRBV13	CASSLSGGGRGTQYF
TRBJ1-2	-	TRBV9	CASSARVGQLNYGYTF
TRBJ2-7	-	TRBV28	CASISPGGYEQYF
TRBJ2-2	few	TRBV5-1	CASSFANTGELFF
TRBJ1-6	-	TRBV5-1	CASSARTGGVNSPLHF
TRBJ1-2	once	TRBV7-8	CASSAGTEYGYTF
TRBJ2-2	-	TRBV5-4	CASSMIGGGLAGELFF
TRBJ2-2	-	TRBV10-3	CAAQTGANTGELFF
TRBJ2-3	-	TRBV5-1	CASSVGRGGQQYF
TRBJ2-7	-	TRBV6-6	CASSYGQGAYEQYF